One T cell receptor beta chain is described in this entry. Its specificity is not known. The data are from a study of shared clonotypes between healthy human individuals. Study information: Each donor had three CD4 naive, three CD4 memory, two CD8 naive and one CD8 memory plate.

Sequenced by immunoSEQ multiplex PCR; TCRdb stores in-frame clones only, minus some. The repertoire holds about 710,000 clones, roughly 73% seen once, with around 2% in the top ten. Study-level findings and limits: Sampling included only blood; tissue repertoires likely differ. Naive subsets generally exceeded memory subsets in estimated richness.

This CDR3 contains 14 residues. The germline CDR1 and CDR2 sequences are SGHTA and FQGNSA. V lost 3 bases, J lost 1 base, and 8 bases lay in between. Sequencing was carried out using memory CD4+ T cells sorted from blood. The subset: CD45RA-negative fraction. The V call is TRBV7-2, the J call TRBJ2-3, with D maybe TRBD2 (5 bases). This sequence was found in a woman in her twenties or thirties in good health. CDR3 sequence: CASSLVSGTDTQYF. CDR3 coding DNA: TGTGCCAGCAGCTTGGTTAGCGGCACAGATACGCAGTATTTT. Supplemented by reference TRBV7-2 and TRBJ2-3, the full variable domain reads GAGVSQSPSNKVTEKGKDVELRCDPISGHTALYWYRQSLGQGLEFLIYFQGNSAPDKSGLPSDRFSAERTGGSVSTLTIQRTQQEDSAVYLCASSLVSGTDTQYFGPGTRLTVL.